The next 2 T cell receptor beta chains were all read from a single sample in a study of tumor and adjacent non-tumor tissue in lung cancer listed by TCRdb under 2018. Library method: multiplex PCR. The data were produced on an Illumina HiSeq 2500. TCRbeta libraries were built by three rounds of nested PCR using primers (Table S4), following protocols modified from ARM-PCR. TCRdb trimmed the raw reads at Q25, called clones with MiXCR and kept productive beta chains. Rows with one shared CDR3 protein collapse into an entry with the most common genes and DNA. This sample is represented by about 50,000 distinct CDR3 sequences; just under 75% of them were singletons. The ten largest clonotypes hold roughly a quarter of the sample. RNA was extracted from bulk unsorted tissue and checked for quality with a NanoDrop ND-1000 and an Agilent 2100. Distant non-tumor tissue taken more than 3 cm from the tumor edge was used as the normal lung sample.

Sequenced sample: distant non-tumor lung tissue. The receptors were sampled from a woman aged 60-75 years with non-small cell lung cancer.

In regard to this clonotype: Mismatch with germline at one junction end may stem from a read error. The CDR3 DNA sequence: TGTGCCACCAGCTTAGGTCCTGGCGTGTACCCTGAAGCTTTCTTT. Protein sequence: CATSLGPGVYPEAFF. The J gene is TRBJ1-1, the V gene TRBV11-2; D unclear. Germline lookup yields CDR1 SGHAT and CDR2 FQNNGV. The CDR3 spans 15 residues.

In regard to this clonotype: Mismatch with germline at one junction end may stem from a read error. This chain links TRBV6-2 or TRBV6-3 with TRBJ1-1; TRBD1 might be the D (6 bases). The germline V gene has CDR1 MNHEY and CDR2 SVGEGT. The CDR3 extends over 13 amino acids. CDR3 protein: CASRPDSHTEVFF. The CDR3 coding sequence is TGTGCCAGCAGGCCGGACAGTCACACTGAAGTTTTCTTT.